The entry below gives a single T cell receptor beta chain sequence along with its context. Its matching antigen is unknown. The data were obtained in a study of vaccination effects on CD4 cells after COVID-19. The method was immunoSEQ multiplex PCR; TCRdb's version includes in-frame clones alone and lacks a portion of them. The sample records approximately 30,000 clones, about 74% being singletons. Researchers isolated CD4+ T cells once approximately ten days of culture had elapsed. Participants completed two doses of the BNT162b2 or mRNA-1273 vaccine. In the cultures, half the medium was exchanged for IL-2 medium on days 3 and 7. CDR1 and CDR2 (germline): SNHLY, FYNNEI. J was trimmed by 9 bases and V by 10 bases; bases with no gene match: 12. The CDR3 consists of 14 residues.

The input for sequencing was CD4+ T cells from PBMCs cultured without peptide, taken after COVID-19 vaccination. This chain uses TRBV2 with TRBJ2-4; TRBD1 agrees at 10 bases. This receptor was obtained from a human donor who received a COVID-19 vaccine. This CDR3 is CATQPGQGIVIQYF. The CDR3 coding sequence is TGTGCCACCCAGCCGGGACAGGGGATCGTCATTCAGTACTTC.